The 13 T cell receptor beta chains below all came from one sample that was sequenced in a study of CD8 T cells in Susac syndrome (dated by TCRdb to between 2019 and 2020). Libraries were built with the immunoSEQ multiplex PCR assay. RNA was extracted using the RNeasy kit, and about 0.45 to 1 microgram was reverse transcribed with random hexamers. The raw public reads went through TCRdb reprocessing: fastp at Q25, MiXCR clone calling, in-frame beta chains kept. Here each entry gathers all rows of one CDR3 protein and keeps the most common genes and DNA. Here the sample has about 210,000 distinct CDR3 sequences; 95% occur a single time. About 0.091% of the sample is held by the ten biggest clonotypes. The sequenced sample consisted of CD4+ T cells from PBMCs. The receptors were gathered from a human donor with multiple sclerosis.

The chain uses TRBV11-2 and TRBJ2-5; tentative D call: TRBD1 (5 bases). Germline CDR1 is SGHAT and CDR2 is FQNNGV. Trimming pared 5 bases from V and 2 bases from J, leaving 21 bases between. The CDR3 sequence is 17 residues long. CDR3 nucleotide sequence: TGTGCCAGCAGCGCCCTTGGGCAGGGCGGCCTGCAAGAGACCCAGTACTTC. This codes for CASSALGQGGLQETQYF.

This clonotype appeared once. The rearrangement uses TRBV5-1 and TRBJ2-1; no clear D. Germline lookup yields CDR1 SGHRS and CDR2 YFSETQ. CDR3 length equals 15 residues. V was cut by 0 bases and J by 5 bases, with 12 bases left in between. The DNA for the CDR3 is TGCGCCAGCAGCTTGGCCTTGGTTGCTAACAATGAGCAGTTCTTC. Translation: CASSLALVANNEQFF.

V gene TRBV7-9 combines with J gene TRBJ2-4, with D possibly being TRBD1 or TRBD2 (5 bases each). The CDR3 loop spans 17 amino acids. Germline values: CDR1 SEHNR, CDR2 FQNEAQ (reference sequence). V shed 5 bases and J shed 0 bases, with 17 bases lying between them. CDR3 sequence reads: CASSRDRSDLAKNIQYF. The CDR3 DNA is TGTGCCAGCAGCCGGGACCGTTCAGATCTAGCCAAAAACATTCAGTACTTC.

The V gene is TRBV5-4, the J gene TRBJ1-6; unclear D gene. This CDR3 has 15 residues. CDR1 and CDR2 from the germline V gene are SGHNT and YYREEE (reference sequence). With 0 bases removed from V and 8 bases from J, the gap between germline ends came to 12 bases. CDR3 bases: TGTGCCAGCAGCTTGGCCCTAGGCTTTGATTCACCCCTCCACTTT. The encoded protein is CASSLALGFDSPLHF.

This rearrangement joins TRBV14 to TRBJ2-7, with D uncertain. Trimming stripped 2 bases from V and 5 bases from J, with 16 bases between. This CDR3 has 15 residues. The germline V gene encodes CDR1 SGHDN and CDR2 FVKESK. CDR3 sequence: CASSQSGSHPDEQYF. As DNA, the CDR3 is TGTGCCAGCAGCCAATCGGGCTCCCATCCCGACGAGCAGTACTTC.

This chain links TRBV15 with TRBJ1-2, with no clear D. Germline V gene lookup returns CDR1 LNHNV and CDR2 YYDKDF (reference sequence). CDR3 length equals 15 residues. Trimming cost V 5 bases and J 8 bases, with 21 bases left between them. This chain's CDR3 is CATSDPTLGPRGYTF. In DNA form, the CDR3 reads TGTGCCACCAGCGATCCGACGCTAGGACCGCGAGGCTACACCTTC. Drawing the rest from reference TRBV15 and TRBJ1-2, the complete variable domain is DAMVIQNPRYQVTQFGKPVTLSCSQTLNHNVMYWYQQKSSQAPKLLFHYYDKDFNNEADTPDNFQSRRPNTSFCFLDIRSPGLGDTAMYLCATSDPTLGPRGYTFGSGTRLTVV.

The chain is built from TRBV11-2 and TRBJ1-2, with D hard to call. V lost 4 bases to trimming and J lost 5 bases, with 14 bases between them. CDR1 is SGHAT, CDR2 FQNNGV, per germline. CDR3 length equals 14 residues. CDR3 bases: TGTGCCAGCAGCTCCCAGGACCGGTTTTATGGCTACACCTTC. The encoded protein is CASSSQDRFYGYTF.

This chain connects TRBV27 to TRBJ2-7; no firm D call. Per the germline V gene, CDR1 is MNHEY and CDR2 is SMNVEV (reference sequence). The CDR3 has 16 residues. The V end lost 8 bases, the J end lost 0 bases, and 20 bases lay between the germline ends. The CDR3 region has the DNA TGTGCCAGCCGCGCGTGGGTGGACCGAAGCTCCTACGAGCAGTACTTC. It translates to CASRAWVDRSSYEQYF.

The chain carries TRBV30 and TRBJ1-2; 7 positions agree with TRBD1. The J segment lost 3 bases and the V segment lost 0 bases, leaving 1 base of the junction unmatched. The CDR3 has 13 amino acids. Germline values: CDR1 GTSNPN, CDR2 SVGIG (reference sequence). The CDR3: CAWSVQGHYGYTF. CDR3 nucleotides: TGTGCCTGGAGTGTACAGGGGCACTATGGCTACACCTTC.

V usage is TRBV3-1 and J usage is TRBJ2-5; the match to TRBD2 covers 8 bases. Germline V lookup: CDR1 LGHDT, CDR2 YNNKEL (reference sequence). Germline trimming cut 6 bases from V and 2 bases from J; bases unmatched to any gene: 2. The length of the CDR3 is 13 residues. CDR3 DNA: TGTGCCAGCAGAGTAGCGGGGCAAGAGACCCAGTACTTC. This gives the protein CASRVAGQETQYF.

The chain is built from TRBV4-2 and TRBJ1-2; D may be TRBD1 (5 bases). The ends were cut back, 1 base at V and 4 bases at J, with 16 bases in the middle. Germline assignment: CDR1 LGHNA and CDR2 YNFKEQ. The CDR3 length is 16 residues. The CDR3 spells CASSQADQGESYGYTF. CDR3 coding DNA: TGTGCCAGCAGCCAAGCCGATCAGGGTGAGAGCTATGGCTACACCTTC.

CDR3 sequence (DNA): TGTGCCAGCACCCTTACTAGCGCACTAGACAATGAGCAGTTCTTC. This translates into CASTLTSALDNEQFF. The chain is built from TRBV2 and TRBJ2-1; 7 bases map to TRBD2. Germline V CDR1 and CDR2: SNHLY, FYNNEI. V lost 7 bases and J lost 5; bases outside the gene matches: 11. The CDR3 loop spans 15 amino acids.

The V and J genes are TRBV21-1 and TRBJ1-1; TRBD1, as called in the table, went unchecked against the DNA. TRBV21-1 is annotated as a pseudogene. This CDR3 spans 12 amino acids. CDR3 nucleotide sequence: TGTGCCGGGGCACAGGGTCCCACTGAAGCTTTCTTT. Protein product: CAGAQGPTEAFF.